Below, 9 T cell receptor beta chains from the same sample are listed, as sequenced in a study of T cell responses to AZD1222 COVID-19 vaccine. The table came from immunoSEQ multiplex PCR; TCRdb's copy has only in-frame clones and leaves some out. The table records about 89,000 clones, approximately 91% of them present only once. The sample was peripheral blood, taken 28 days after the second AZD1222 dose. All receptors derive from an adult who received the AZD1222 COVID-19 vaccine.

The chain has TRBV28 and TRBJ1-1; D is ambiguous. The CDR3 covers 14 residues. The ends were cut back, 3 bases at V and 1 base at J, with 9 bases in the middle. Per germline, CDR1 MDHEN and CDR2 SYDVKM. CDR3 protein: CASSLDWGNTEAFF. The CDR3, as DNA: TGTGCCAGCAGTTTGGACTGGGGGAACACTGAAGCTTTCTTT.

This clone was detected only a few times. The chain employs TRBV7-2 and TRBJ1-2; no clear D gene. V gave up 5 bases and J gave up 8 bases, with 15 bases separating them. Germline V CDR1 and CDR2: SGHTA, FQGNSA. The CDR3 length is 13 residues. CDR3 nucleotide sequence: TGTGCCAGCAGCGTAGACCGGTCTGCAGGCTACACCTTC. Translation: CASSVDRSAGYTF.

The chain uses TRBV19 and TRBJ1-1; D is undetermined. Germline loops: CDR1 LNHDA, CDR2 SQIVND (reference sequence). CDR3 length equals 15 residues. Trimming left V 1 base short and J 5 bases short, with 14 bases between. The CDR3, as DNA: TGTGCCAGTAGTATAGCTCAAGGACGGGGAACTGAAGCTTTCTTT. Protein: CASSIAQGRGTEAFF. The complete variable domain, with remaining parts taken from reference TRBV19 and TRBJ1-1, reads DGGITQSPKYLFRKEGQNVTLSCEQNLNHDAMYWYRQDPGQGLRLIYYSQIVNDFQKGDIAEGYSVSREKKESFPLTVTSAQKNPTAFYLCASSIAQGRGTEAFFGQGTRLTVV.

For the CDR3, the DNA is TGTGCCAGCCAAACAAGGAGGACAGTAGGACAAGCTTTCTTT. Protein: CASQTRRTVGQAFF. The chain joins TRBV19 to TRBJ1-1, with D possibly TRBD1 on 6 matching bases. V lost 9 bases and J 9 bases, leaving 23 bases between the germline ends. The CDR3 contains 14 residues. Germline values: CDR1 LNHDA, CDR2 SQIVND (reference sequence). Full variable domain (missing parts from reference TRBV19 and TRBJ1-1): DGGITQSPKYLFRKEGQNVTLSCEQNLNHDAMYWYRQDPGQGLRLIYYSQIVNDFQKGDIAEGYSVSREKKESFPLTVTSAQKNPTAFYLCASQTRRTVGQAFFGQGTRLTVV.

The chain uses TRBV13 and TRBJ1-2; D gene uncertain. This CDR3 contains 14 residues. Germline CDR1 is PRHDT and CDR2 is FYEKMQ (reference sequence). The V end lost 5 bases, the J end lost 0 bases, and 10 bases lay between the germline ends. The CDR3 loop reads CASSPRIPNYGYTF. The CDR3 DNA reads TGTGCCAGCAGCCCTAGGATTCCTAACTATGGCTACACCTTC.

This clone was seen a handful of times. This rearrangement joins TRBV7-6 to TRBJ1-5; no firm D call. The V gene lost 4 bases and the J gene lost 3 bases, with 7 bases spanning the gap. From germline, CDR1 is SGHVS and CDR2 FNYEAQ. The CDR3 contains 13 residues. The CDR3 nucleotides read TGTGCCAGCAGCTCCCAGAACAATCAGCCCCAGCATTTT. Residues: CASSSQNNQPQHF. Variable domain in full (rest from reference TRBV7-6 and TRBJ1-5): GAGVSQSPRYKVTKRGQDVALRCDPISGHVSLYWYRQALGQGPEFLTYFNYEAQQDKSGLPNDRFSAERPEGSISTLTIQRTEQRDSAMYRCASSSQNNQPQHFGDGTRLSIL.

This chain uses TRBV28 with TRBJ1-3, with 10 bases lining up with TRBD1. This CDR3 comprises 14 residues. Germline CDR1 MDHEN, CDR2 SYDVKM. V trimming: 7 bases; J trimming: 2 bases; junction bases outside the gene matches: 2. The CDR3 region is CASTTGGTGNTIYF. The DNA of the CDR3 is TGTGCCAGCACGACAGGGGGCACTGGAAACACCATATATTTT.

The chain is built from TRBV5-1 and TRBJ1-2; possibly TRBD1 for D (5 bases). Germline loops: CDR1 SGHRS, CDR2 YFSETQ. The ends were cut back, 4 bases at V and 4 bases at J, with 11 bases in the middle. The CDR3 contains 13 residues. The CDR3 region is CASSLGTGYGYTF. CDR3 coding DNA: TGCGCCAGCAGCCTCGGGACGGGCTATGGCTACACCTTC.

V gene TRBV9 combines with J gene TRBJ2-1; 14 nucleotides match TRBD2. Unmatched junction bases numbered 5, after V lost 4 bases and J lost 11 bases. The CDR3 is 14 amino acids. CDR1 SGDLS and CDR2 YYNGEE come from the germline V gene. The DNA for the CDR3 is TGTGCCAGCAGCCCCCGGACTAGCGGGGGGCAGCAGTTCTTC. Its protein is CASSPRTSGGQQFF. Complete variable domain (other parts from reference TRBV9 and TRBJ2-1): DSGVTQTPKHLITATGQRVTLRCSPRSGDLSVYWYQQSLDQGLQFLIQYYNGEERAKGNILERFSAQQFPDLHSELNLSSLELGDSALYFCASSPRTSGGQQFFGPGTRLTVL.